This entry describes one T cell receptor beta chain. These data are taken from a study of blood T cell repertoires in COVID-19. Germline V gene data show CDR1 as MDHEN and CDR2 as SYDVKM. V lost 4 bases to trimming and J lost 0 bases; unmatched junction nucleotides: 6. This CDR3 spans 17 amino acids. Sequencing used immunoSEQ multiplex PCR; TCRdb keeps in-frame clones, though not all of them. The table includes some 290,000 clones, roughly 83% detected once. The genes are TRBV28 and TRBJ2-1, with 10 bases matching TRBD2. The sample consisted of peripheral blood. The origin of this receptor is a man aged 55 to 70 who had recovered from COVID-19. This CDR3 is CASSSLLAGGSYNEQFF. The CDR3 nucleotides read TGTGCCAGCAGTTCCCTCTTAGCGGGGGGCTCCTACAATGAGCAGTTCTTC.